This T cell receptor beta chain emerged from a study of cytomegalovirus exposure and HLA in healthy donors. Donors were nominally healthy when sampled, though unrecorded immune exposures were likely. CDR3 size: 14 residues. V was shortened by 4 bases and J by 3 bases, with 14 bases between the two germline ends. CDR1 is SGHDT, CDR2 YYEEEE, per germline. Study-wide findings and caveats: In a later analysis, a missense DCLRE1C variant was linked to TCR beta V- and J-gene trimming. Prior analysis indicated that the majority of TCR beta V segments exhibited productivity approximately 87% or approximately 30% of the time. Generally TCR sequences proved uncommon, though certain public TCRs appeared in numerous donors.

It was with 60 Vbeta and 13 Jbeta primers that the PCR ran. Only in-frame clones appear in the TCRdb table, and some are missing; sequencing was by immunoSEQ multiplex PCR. The table for this sample gives more than 75,000 clones. Details on this clone: Its antigen is as yet unknown.

The material sequenced was PBMCs. The chain joins TRBV5-6 to TRBJ2-7, with D possibly TRBD1 on 6 matching bases. This clonotype was sampled from a man over 45 in good health and CMV-seropositive. The CDR3 DNA reads as TGTGCCAGCAGCGCTGGGCAGGGGTACTACGAGCAGTACTTC. It yields the protein CASSAGQGYYEQYF.